Below, 5 T cell receptor beta chains from the same sample are listed, as sequenced in a study of blood T cells in healthy people across ages. A J-beta primer mix and a sample-barcoded 5' primer were used in a second PCR of about 6 to 12 cycles. TCRdb re-derived calls from the 5' RACE reads in MiXCR, one entry per CDR3 protein. The sample yields about 590,000 distinct CDR3 sequences, under 30% seen once. The specimen sequenced was blood. The receptors originated from a woman of 80 years or more in good health.

Only a few counts were recorded for this clonotype. This chain joins TRBV18 and TRBJ1-1, with 7 bases matching TRBD1. Looked up from germline, CDR1 is KGHSH and CDR2 is LQKENI. The V gene end was trimmed by 0 bases and the J gene end by 4 bases; junction bases not matched to a gene: 5. CDR3 length equals 15 residues. CDR3 nucleotides: TGTGCCAGCTCACCACCGACCGGGACAGTCACTGAAGCTTTCTTT. This sequence encodes CASSPPTGTVTEAFF.

V usage is TRBV5-1 and J usage is TRBJ2-4; no clear D gene. The CDR3 covers 14 residues. Germline V gene sequence: CDR1 SGHRS, CDR2 YFSETQ. The V and J ends lost 0 bases and 8 bases respectively, with 12 bases between them. The CDR3 loop reads CASSLGNRIDIQYF. CDR3 in DNA: TGCGCCAGCAGCTTGGGAAACCGCATCGACATTCAGTACTTC.

This clonotype was seen ten or more times. CDR3 nucleotides: TGTGCCAGCAGCTTACGCGGGGGGAAAGGGGGTGAGCAGTTCTTC. It encodes CASSLRGGKGGEQFF. The genes are TRBV11-2 and TRBJ2-1; TRBD2 agrees at 8 bases. Trimming took 2 bases from V and 9 from J; bases not matched to a gene: 9. The CDR3 consists of 15 residues. Germline V gives CDR1 SGHAT, CDR2 FQNNGV. Full variable domain (missing parts from reference TRBV11-2 and TRBJ2-1): EAGVAQSPRYKIIEKRQSVAFWCNPISGHATLYWYQQILGQGPKLLIQFQNNGVVDDSQLPKDRFSAERLKGVDSTLKIQPAKLEDSAVYLCASSLRGGKGGEQFFGPGTRLTVL.

As for this clonotype: This may arise from a read error, as a much more abundant clone is one base away. V gene TRBV5-1 combines with J gene TRBJ1-1, with TRBD1 matching 7 bases. V trimming: 3 bases; J trimming: 5 bases; junction bases outside the gene matches: 7. CDR3 size: 14 residues. Germline assignment: CDR1 SGHRS and CDR2 YFSETQ. The chain's CDR3 is CASSWVAGGTEAFF. The CDR3 coding sequence is TGCGCCAGCAGCTGGGTGGCAGGGGGGACTGAAGCTTTCTTT.

This clonotype was counted many times. The chain couples TRBV7-8 to TRBJ1-5; 7 nucleotides match TRBD1. From germline, CDR1 is SGHVS and CDR2 FQNEAQ. CDR3 length: 17 amino acids. The ends lost 4 bases at V and 6 bases at J; junction bases unmatched: 15. The CDR3 coding sequence is TGTGCCAGCAGCTACCGATACCGGGACAGCGAACTTCAGCCCCAGCATTTT. Protein: CASSYRYRDSELQPQHF.